This T cell receptor (beta chain) was obtained from a study of T cell repertoires in cytomegalovirus infection. TCRdb recomputed calls from the reads with MiXCR, one row per CDR3 protein. The profile shows about 470,000 distinct CDR3 sequences, under 45% of them singletons. Comments on this clonotype: Antigen unknown.

There are 13 residues in the CDR3. Trimming cost V 11 bases and J 2 bases; bases outside gene matches: 3. CDR1 is SEHNR and CDR2 is FQNEAQ in the germline V gene (reference sequence). The sample was cultured PBMCs, taken from culture after CMV antigen stimulation. The sequence was obtained from a human donor in good health (CMV status not recorded). Some clones in this sample may be carry-over from other donors' samples. The rearrangement uses TRBV7-9 and TRBJ2-2, with 9 bases identical to TRBD2. CDR3 sequence (DNA): TGTGCCGGGGGACTAGCAAACACCGGGGAGCTGTTTTTT. Its translation: CAGGLANTGELFF.